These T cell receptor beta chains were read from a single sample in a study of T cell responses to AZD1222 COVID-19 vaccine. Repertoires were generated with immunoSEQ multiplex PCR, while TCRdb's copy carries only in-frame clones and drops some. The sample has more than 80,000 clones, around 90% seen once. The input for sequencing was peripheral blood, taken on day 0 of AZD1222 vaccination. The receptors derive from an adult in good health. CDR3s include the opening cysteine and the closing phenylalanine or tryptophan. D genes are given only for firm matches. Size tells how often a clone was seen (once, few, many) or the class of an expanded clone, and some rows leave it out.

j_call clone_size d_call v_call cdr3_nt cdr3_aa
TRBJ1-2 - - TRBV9 TGTGCCAGCAGCGAGACAGGTGGCTCCAACTATGGCTACACCTTC CASSETGGSNYGYTF
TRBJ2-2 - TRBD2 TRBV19 TGTGCCAGCCATGGACTAGCGAACACCGGGGAGCTGTTTTTT CASHGLANTGELFF
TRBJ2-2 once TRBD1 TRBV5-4 TGTGCCAGCAGGTCCGGGACAGGGAACACCGGGGAGCTGTTTTTT CASRSGTGNTGELFF
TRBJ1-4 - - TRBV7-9 TGTGCCAGCAGCTTAGGCCAGGAAAAGAGTGAAAAACTGTTTTTT CASSLGQEKSEKLFF
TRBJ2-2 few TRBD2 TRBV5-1 TGCGCCAGCAGCTACTCAACAGCGGGAGGACCTAACACCGGGGAGCTGTTTTTT CASSYSTAGGPNTGELFF
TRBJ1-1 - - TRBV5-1 TGCGCCAGCAGCCCGTGGCAGGGGAACACTGAAGCTTTCTTT CASSPWQGNTEAFF
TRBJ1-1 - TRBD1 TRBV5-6 TGTGCCAGCAGCCTGACAGGGGCGACTGAAGCTTTCTTT CASSLTGATEAFF
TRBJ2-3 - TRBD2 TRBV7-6 TGTGCCAGCAGCTACCTGACTAGCGTCACAGATACGCAGTATTTT CASSYLTSVTDTQYF
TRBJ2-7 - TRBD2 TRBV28 TGTGCCAGCAGTTTACCGGCGGGAGGGCCGTACGAGCAGTACTTC CASSLPAGGPYEQYF
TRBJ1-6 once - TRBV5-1 TGCGCCAGCAGCTTGGTGGACAGACGACTATCATATAATTCACCCCTCCACTTT CASSLVDRRLSYNSPLHF
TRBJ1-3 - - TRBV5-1 TGCGCCAGCAGCTTGGGGTACAGGAGCTCTGGAAACACCATATATTTT CASSLGYRSSGNTIYF
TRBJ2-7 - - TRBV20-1 TGCAGTGCTGGCCATCACGAGCAGTACTTC CSAGHHEQYF
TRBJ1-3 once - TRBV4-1 TGCGCCAGCAGCCAAGATAGGGGACTGTTTGGAAACACCATATATTTT CASSQDRGLFGNTIYF
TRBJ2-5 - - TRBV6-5 TGTGCCAGCAGTAACCGGGGGGCAGGAGAGACCCAGTACTTC CASSNRGAGETQYF
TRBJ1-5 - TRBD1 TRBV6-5 TGTGCCTCCAGACAGGGCGGAGTTAAGGCCCAGCATTTT CASRQGGVKAQHF
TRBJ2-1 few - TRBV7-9 TGTGCCAGCAGCTTAGAGGAGTACGAGCAGTTCTTC CASSLEEYEQFF
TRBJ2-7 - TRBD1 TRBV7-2 TGTGCCAGCAGCTTATACCACAACAGGGGGACTCCCTACGAGCAGTACTTC CASSLYHNRGTPYEQYF
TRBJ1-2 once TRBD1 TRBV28 TGTGCCAGCAGCAAACGCCCCGGGACAGTGGAAGTGAGAGGCTATGGCTACACCTTC CASSKRPGTVEVRGYGYTF